This TCR beta chain was recovered during a study of cytomegalovirus exposure and HLA in healthy donors. The study's findings and limits: For most subjects, TCR beta sequences were reported to predict HLA-A and HLA-B alleles with accuracy. Being productive about 90% or about 30% of the time was typical of most TCR beta V segments in an earlier analysis.

Use of 60 Vbeta and 13 Jbeta primers characterized the PCR. Generated by immunoSEQ multiplex PCR, the TCRdb table keeps only in-frame clones and is missing some. Of about 63,000 clones detected, approximately 73% appear once; the ten largest clones hold about 5%. CDR3 length equals 14 residues. Germline V lookup: CDR1 GTSNPN, CDR2 SVGIG (reference sequence). The V and J ends lost 5 bases and 9 bases, in that order; junction bases with no gene match: 9. A word on this clone: Antigen unknown.

This rearrangement joins TRBV30 to TRBJ1-6; 8 nucleotides line up with TRBD1. Sequencing input: PBMCs. The sequence derives from a man aged 45-65 years in good health and CMV-seronegative. CDR3 in amino acids: CAWSNRGFSSPLHF. DNA of the CDR3: TGTGCCTGGTCCAACAGGGGGTTTAGTTCACCCCTCCACTTT.